Included here is one TCR beta chain sequence, with context. The CDR3 has 17 residues. Germline CDR1 is SGHVS and CDR2 is FNYEAQ. With V trimmed by 1 base and J by 2 bases, 8 bases remained unmatched. This record comes from a study of CD8+ T cells in alopecia areata. It was cDNA, reverse transcribed from extracted RNA, that served as the sequencing template. Some clones are missing from TCRdb's copy, which holds only in-frame ones; the method was immunoSEQ multiplex PCR. The sample carries about 110,000 clones, 84% recorded once. The treatment here: oral pan-JAK inhibitor, 5-10 mg twice daily. The sample consisted of CD8+ T cells sorted from blood, taken at week 24, from a patient treated with tofacitinib. This sequence originates from a human donor with alopecia areata. V usage is TRBV7-6 and J usage is TRBJ2-3; TRBD2 aligns across 8 bases. The CDR3 here is CASSLGNSGSPTDTQYF. For the CDR3, the DNA is TGTGCCAGCAGCTTAGGAAACAGCGGGAGTCCCACAGATACGCAGTATTTT.